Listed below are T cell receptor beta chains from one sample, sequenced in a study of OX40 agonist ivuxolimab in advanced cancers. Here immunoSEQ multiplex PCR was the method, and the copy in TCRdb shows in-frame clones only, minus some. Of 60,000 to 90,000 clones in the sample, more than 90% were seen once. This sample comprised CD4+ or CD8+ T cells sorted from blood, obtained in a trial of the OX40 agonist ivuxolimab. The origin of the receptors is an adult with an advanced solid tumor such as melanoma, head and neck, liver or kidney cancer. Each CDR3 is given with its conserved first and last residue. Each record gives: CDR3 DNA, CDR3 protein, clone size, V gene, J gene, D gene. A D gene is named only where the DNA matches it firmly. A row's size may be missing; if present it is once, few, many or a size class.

cdr3_nt: TGTGCCAGCAGCCCCCGACAGGGCTACATGAACACTGAAGCTTTCTTT; cdr3_aa: CASSPRQGYMNTEAFF; clone_size: .; v_call: TRBV7-2; j_call: TRBJ1-1; d_call: TRBD1
cdr3_nt: TGTGCCAGCAGCCAACGTTCGGTAGCGGGAGGGTACTCCTACGAGCAGTACTTC; cdr3_aa: CASSQRSVAGGYSYEQYF; clone_size: .; v_call: TRBV14; j_call: TRBJ2-7; d_call: TRBD2
cdr3_nt: TGTGCCAGCAGCTTTGGGACTAGCGGAAACACCGGGGAGCTGTTTTTT; cdr3_aa: CASSFGTSGNTGELFF; clone_size: .; v_call: TRBV7-8; j_call: TRBJ2-2; d_call: TRBD2
cdr3_nt: TGTGCCAGCAGTGTCCGGGACAGGGGTCCGTATGGCTACACCTTC; cdr3_aa: CASSVRDRGPYGYTF; clone_size: .; v_call: TRBV6-1; j_call: TRBJ1-2; d_call: TRBD1
cdr3_nt: TGTGCCAGCTCTCCTTCGGAGAGCTCCTACAATGAGCAGTTCTTC; cdr3_aa: CASSPSESSYNEQFF; clone_size: .; v_call: TRBV18; j_call: TRBJ2-1; d_call: .
cdr3_nt: TGCGCCAGCAGCTTACCCTCTCCTAGCACAGATACGCAGTATTTT; cdr3_aa: CASSLPSPSTDTQYF; clone_size: .; v_call: TRBV5-1; j_call: TRBJ2-3; d_call: .
cdr3_nt: TGTGCCAGCAGCGCCCAACTAGCGGGGGTTGGAGATACGCAGTATTTT; cdr3_aa: CASSAQLAGVGDTQYF; clone_size: .; v_call: TRBV9; j_call: TRBJ2-3; d_call: TRBD2
cdr3_nt: TGTGCCAGCAGGGAACAGGGGGCCCAAACCGGGGAGCTGTTTTTT; cdr3_aa: CASREQGAQTGELFF; clone_size: .; v_call: TRBV28; j_call: TRBJ2-2; d_call: TRBD1
cdr3_nt: TGTGCCATCGGGACTAGCGGGAACATTCAGTACTTC; cdr3_aa: CAIGTSGNIQYF; clone_size: .; v_call: TRBV19; j_call: TRBJ2-4; d_call: TRBD2
cdr3_nt: TGTGCCAGTAGTATATTTCCAGGGGCTAGCAATCAGCCCCAGCATTTT; cdr3_aa: CASSIFPGASNQPQHF; clone_size: .; v_call: TRBV19; j_call: TRBJ1-5; d_call: .
cdr3_nt: TGCGCCAGCAGCCTGGCGGGGACAGGGGGAGCGGAGACCCAGTACTTC; cdr3_aa: CASSLAGTGGAETQYF; clone_size: few; v_call: TRBV5-1; j_call: TRBJ2-5; d_call: TRBD1
cdr3_nt: TGTGCCAGTAGTCTGTCTAGCGGGGGGGCCACAGATACGCAGTATTTT; cdr3_aa: CASSLSSGGATDTQYF; clone_size: .; v_call: TRBV19; j_call: TRBJ2-3; d_call: TRBD2
cdr3_nt: TGTGCCAGTAGTATAGCCAGGTACTATGGCTACACCTTC; cdr3_aa: CASSIARYYGYTF; clone_size: .; v_call: TRBV19; j_call: TRBJ1-2; d_call: .
cdr3_nt: TGTGCCAGCAGCTTAGCGGCCGACTCTGGGGCCAACGTCCTGACTTTC; cdr3_aa: CASSLAADSGANVLTF; clone_size: .; v_call: TRBV7-6; j_call: TRBJ2-6; d_call: .
cdr3_nt: TGTGCCAGCAGCTTGGGAGGACAGCATAATTCACCCCTCCACTTT; cdr3_aa: CASSLGGQHNSPLHF; clone_size: few; v_call: TRBV5-4; j_call: TRBJ1-6; d_call: .
cdr3_nt: TGTGCCAGCAGCCTTTCTACTTCGTCCGCCTACAATGAGCAGTTCTTC; cdr3_aa: CASSLSTSSAYNEQFF; clone_size: .; v_call: TRBV5-4; j_call: TRBJ2-1; d_call: .
cdr3_nt: TGTGCCAGCAGTTACTCTAGAGTTCTGAACACTGAAGCTTTCTTT; cdr3_aa: CASSYSRVLNTEAFF; clone_size: .; v_call: TRBV6-5; j_call: TRBJ1-1; d_call: .
cdr3_nt: TGTGCCAGCAGTTCCAGGCGGGCTGCAACTAATGAAAAACTGTTTTTT; cdr3_aa: CASSSRRAATNEKLFF; clone_size: .; v_call: TRBV27; j_call: TRBJ1-4; d_call: .
cdr3_nt: TGTGCCATCAGTGTCGGGACCCCTTACGAGCAGTACTTC; cdr3_aa: CAISVGTPYEQYF; clone_size: .; v_call: TRBV10-3; j_call: TRBJ2-7; d_call: .
cdr3_nt: TGTGCCAGCAGCCCTGGACCGGCTGCTGGAAACACCATATATTTT; cdr3_aa: CASSPGPAAGNTIYF; clone_size: .; v_call: TRBV7-9; j_call: TRBJ1-3; d_call: .
cdr3_nt: TGTGCCAGCAGAGCGGACAGTAGAGGATCACCCCTCCACTTT; cdr3_aa: CASRADSRGSPLHF; clone_size: once; v_call: TRBV6-5; j_call: TRBJ1-6; d_call: .
cdr3_nt: TGTGCCAGTAGTAACTTCGTCCGGAACACTGAAGCTTTCTTT; cdr3_aa: CASSNFVRNTEAFF; clone_size: few; v_call: TRBV19; j_call: TRBJ1-1; d_call: .
cdr3_nt: TGTGCCAGCAGCTTAGATTTTCTCGAGCAGTACTTC; cdr3_aa: CASSLDFLEQYF; clone_size: .; v_call: TRBV11-2; j_call: TRBJ2-7; d_call: .
cdr3_nt: TGTGCCAGCAGCCAAGAGGAGGGTGGAACTGAAGCTTTCTTT; cdr3_aa: CASSQEEGGTEAFF; clone_size: .; v_call: TRBV4-2; j_call: TRBJ1-1; d_call: .
cdr3_nt: TGTGCCAGCAGACACGGGGGGCGCAGCGGCCACGAGCAGTACTTC; cdr3_aa: CASRHGGRSGHEQYF; clone_size: .; v_call: TRBV6-6; j_call: TRBJ2-7; d_call: .
cdr3_nt: TGTGCCAGCAAAGAAGGGAAGGCCGGGGAGCTGTTTTTT; cdr3_aa: CASKEGKAGELFF; clone_size: few; v_call: TRBV28; j_call: TRBJ2-2; d_call: .
cdr3_nt: TGTGCCAGCAGCTCGAGTTTGGACGAGCAGTACTTC; cdr3_aa: CASSSSLDEQYF; clone_size: few; v_call: TRBV9; j_call: TRBJ2-7; d_call: .
cdr3_nt: TGTGCCAGCAGCTTAGTGTTGGAGACCCAGTACTTC; cdr3_aa: CASSLVLETQYF; clone_size: .; v_call: TRBV7-8; j_call: TRBJ2-5; d_call: .
cdr3_nt: TGTGCCAGCAGTTCGCACGGACAGGGCGTGGAAAAACTGTTTTTT; cdr3_aa: CASSSHGQGVEKLFF; clone_size: .; v_call: TRBV28; j_call: TRBJ1-4; d_call: TRBD1
cdr3_nt: TGTGCCAGCTCACCTGGGACTTCCGGCAATGAGCAGTTCTTC; cdr3_aa: CASSPGTSGNEQFF; clone_size: .; v_call: TRBV18; j_call: TRBJ2-1; d_call: .
cdr3_nt: TGTGCCAGCAGTTACGATGGCGCCAGCTCCTACGAGCAGTACTTC; cdr3_aa: CASSYDGASSYEQYF; clone_size: .; v_call: TRBV6-5; j_call: TRBJ2-7; d_call: .
cdr3_nt: TGTGCCATCAGGGACAGTGTCGGGGAGCTGTTTTTT; cdr3_aa: CAIRDSVGELFF; clone_size: .; v_call: TRBV10-3; j_call: TRBJ2-2; d_call: .
cdr3_nt: TGTGCCGGCCTACTCGGACTAGCGGGAGGAGATACGCAGTATTTT; cdr3_aa: CAGLLGLAGGDTQYF; clone_size: .; v_call: TRBV30; j_call: TRBJ2-3; d_call: TRBD2
cdr3_nt: TGTGCCAGTAGTATGAGGGCTAACTATGGCTACACCTTC; cdr3_aa: CASSMRANYGYTF; clone_size: .; v_call: TRBV19; j_call: TRBJ1-2; d_call: .
cdr3_nt: TGCGCCAGCAGCTTGTGGGGAACTAGCACAGATACGCAGTATTTT; cdr3_aa: CASSLWGTSTDTQYF; clone_size: .; v_call: TRBV5-1; j_call: TRBJ2-3; d_call: .
cdr3_nt: TGTGCCAGCAGCCCGCCCGGGACAGGGCGCGATCAGCCCCAGCATTTT; cdr3_aa: CASSPPGTGRDQPQHF; clone_size: .; v_call: TRBV7-9; j_call: TRBJ1-5; d_call: TRBD1
cdr3_nt: TGTGCCAGCAGCTTAGGGACAGGGGGAGTCTTCCAAGAGACCCAGTACTTC; cdr3_aa: CASSLGTGGVFQETQYF; clone_size: .; v_call: TRBV7-2; j_call: TRBJ2-5; d_call: TRBD1
cdr3_nt: TGTGCCAGCAGGGTACAGGGGTCCACTGAAGCTTTCTTT; cdr3_aa: CASRVQGSTEAFF; clone_size: .; v_call: TRBV2; j_call: TRBJ1-1; d_call: TRBD1
cdr3_nt: TGTGCCAGCAGTTTTGGGACGGAATATGAAAAACTGTTTTTT; cdr3_aa: CASSFGTEYEKLFF; clone_size: .; v_call: TRBV6-6; j_call: TRBJ1-4; d_call: .
cdr3_nt: TGTGCCAGCAGTCACCGGGGCAGCTCCAAGACAGATACGCAGTATTTT; cdr3_aa: CASSHRGSSKTDTQYF; clone_size: .; v_call: TRBV27; j_call: TRBJ2-3; d_call: .
cdr3_nt: TGTGCCAGCAGATCAGGGGTTTTGGAGCAGTTCTTC; cdr3_aa: CASRSGVLEQFF; clone_size: few; v_call: TRBV6-6; j_call: TRBJ2-1; d_call: .
cdr3_nt: TGTGCCAGCAGCTTAGCGGCTAGCGGGAGCTACAATGAGCAGTTCTTC; cdr3_aa: CASSLAASGSYNEQFF; clone_size: .; v_call: TRBV7-2; j_call: TRBJ2-1; d_call: TRBD2
cdr3_nt: TGCGCCAGCAGCCCAGGGGGTGGGGCAGATACGCAGTATTTT; cdr3_aa: CASSPGGGADTQYF; clone_size: .; v_call: TRBV5-1; j_call: TRBJ2-3; d_call: TRBD1
cdr3_nt: TGTGCCAGCAGCCCTTCTTTAGCGGGGGCGTACGAGCAGTACTTC; cdr3_aa: CASSPSLAGAYEQYF; clone_size: few; v_call: TRBV4-2; j_call: TRBJ2-7; d_call: TRBD2
cdr3_nt: TGTGCCAGCTCACCAACGCAGCCGTCTTACGAGCAGTACTTC; cdr3_aa: CASSPTQPSYEQYF; clone_size: .; v_call: TRBV18; j_call: TRBJ2-7; d_call: .
cdr3_nt: TGCGCCAGCAGCCTACTCGGACAGGGGCAGAACACCGGGGAGCTGTTTTTT; cdr3_aa: CASSLLGQGQNTGELFF; clone_size: .; v_call: TRBV5-1; j_call: TRBJ2-2; d_call: TRBD1